This TCR beta chain was found in a study of blood T cell repertoires in COVID-19. Profiling relied on immunoSEQ multiplex PCR, and the TCRdb table lists in-frame clones only, not all of them. The data show approximately 440,000 clones, around 88% seen once. CDR1 LNHDA and CDR2 SQIVND come from the germline V gene (reference sequence). V lost 5 bases and J lost 4; bases outside the gene matches: 2. This CDR3 is 13 amino acids long. This clone was detected only once. Sample: peripheral blood. This receptor was identified in a woman in her forties or fifties with COVID-19, enrolled during active disease. The genes are TRBV19 and TRBJ2-3, with TRBD2 identical over 8 bases. CDR3 loop: CASSAGGADTQYF. In DNA, the CDR3 is TGTGCCAGTAGTGCCGGGGGGGCAGATACGCAGTATTTT.